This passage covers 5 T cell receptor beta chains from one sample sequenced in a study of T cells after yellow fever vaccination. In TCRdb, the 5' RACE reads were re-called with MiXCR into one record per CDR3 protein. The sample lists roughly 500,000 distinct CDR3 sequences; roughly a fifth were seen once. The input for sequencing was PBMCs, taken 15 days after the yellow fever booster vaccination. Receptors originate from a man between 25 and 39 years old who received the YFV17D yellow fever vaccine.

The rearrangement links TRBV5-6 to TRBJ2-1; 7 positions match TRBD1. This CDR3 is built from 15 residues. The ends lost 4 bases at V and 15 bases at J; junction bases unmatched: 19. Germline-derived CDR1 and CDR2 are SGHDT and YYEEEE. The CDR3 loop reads CASSLYRGQANLGFF. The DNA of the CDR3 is TGTGCCAGCAGCCTCTACCGTGGACAGGCAAATTTGGGGTTCTTC.

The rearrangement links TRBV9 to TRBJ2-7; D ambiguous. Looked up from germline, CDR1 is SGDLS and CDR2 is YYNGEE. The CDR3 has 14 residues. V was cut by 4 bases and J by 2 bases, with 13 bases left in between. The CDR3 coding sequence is TGTGCCAGCAGCTTCCGCGACGACCCCTACGAGCAGTACTTC. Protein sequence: CASSFRDDPYEQYF.

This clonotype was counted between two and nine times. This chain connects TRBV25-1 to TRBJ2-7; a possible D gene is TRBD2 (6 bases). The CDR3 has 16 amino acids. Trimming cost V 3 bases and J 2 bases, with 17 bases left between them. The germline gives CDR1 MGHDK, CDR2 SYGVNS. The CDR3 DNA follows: TGTGCCAGCAGTGACCATTCCGCGGAGGGTACCTACGAGCAGTACTTC. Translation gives CASSDHSAEGTYEQYF.

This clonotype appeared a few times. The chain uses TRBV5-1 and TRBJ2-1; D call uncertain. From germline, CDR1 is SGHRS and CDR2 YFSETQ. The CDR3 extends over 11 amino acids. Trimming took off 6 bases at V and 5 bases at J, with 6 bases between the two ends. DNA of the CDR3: TGCGCCAGCACCAATAACAATGAGCAGTTCTTC. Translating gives CASTNNNEQFF. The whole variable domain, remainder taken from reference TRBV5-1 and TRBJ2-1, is KAGVTQTPRYLIKTRGQQVTLSCSPISGHRSVSWYQQTPGQGLQFLFEYFSETQRNKGNFPGRFSGRQFSNSRSEMNVSTLELGDSALYLCASTNNNEQFFGPGTRLTVL.

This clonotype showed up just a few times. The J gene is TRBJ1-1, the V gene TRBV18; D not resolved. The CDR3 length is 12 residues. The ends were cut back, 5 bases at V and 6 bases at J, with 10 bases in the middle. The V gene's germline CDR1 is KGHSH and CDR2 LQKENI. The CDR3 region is CASSGVWPEAFF. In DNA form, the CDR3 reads TGTGCCAGCTCAGGGGTTTGGCCTGAAGCTTTCTTT. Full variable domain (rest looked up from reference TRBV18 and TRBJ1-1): NAGVMQNPRHLVRRRGQEARLRCSPMKGHSHVYWYRQLPEEGLKFMVYLQKENIIDESGMPKERFSAEFPKEGPSILRIQQVVRGDSAAYFCASSGVWPEAFFGQGTRLTVV.